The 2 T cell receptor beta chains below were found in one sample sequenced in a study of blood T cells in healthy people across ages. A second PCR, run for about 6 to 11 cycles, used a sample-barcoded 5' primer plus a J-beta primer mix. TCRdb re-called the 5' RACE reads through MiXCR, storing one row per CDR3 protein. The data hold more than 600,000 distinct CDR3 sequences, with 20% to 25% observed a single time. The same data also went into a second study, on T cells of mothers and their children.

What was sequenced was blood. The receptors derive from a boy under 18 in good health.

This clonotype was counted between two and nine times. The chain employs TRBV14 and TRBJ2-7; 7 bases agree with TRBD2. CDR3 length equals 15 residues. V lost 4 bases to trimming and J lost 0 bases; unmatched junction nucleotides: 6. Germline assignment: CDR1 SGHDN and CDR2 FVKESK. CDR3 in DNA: TGTGCCAGCAGCCGCTCCCGCGGGGGCTCCTACGAGCAGTACTTC. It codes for CASSRSRGGSYEQYF.

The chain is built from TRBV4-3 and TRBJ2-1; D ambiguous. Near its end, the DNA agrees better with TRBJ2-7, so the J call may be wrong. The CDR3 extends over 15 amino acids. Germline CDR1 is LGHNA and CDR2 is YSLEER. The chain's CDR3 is CASSLNVDLAYEQYF. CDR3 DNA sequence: TGCGCCAGCAGTCTTAATGTTGACCTGGCCTACGAGCAGTACTTC.